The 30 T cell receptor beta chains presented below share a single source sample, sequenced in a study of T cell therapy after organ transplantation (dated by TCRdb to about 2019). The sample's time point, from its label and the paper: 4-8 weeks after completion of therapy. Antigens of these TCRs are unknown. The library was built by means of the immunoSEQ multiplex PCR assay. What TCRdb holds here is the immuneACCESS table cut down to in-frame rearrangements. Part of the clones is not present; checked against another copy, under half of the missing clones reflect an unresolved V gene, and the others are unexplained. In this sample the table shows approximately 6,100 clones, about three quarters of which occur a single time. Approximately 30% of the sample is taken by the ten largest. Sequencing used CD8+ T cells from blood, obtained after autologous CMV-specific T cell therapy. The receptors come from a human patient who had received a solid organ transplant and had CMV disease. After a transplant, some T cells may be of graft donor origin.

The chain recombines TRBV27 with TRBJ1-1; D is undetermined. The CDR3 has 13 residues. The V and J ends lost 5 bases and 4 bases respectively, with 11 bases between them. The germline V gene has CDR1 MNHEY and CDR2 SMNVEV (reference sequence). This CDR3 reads CASSLSTLTEAFF. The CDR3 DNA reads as TGTGCCAGCAGTCTCTCAACCCTCACTGAAGCTTTCTTT.

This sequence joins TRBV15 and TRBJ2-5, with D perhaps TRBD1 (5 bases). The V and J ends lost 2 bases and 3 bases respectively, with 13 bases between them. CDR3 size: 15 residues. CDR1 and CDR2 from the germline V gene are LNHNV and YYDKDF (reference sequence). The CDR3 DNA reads TGTGCCACCAGCAGACCCTGGCAAGGGGAAGAGACCCAGTACTTC. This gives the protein CATSRPWQGEETQYF.

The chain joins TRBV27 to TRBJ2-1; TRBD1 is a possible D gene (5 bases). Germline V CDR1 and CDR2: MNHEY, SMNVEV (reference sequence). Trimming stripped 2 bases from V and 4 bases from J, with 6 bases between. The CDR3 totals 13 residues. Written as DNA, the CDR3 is TGTGCCAGCAGTTTAGACAGTTACAATGAGCAGTTCTTC. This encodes CASSLDSYNEQFF.

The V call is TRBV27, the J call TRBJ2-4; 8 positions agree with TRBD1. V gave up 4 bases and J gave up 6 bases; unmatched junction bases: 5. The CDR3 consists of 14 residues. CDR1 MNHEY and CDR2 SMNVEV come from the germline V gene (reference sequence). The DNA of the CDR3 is TGTGCCAGCAGTTCCAGGGGGCTGAGAAACATTCAGTACTTC. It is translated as CASSSRGLRNIQYF.

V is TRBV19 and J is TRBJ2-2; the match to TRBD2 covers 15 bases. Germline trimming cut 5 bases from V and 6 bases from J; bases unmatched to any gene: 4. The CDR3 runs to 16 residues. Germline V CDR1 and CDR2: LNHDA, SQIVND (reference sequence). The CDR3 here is CASSWTSGRGAGELFF. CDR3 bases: TGTGCCAGTAGTTGGACTAGCGGGAGGGGAGCCGGGGAGCTGTTTTTT.

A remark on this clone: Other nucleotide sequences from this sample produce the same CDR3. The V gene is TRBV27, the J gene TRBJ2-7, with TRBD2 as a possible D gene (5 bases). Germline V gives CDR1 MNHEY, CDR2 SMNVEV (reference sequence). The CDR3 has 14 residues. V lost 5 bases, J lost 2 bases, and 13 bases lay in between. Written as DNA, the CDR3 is TGTGCCAGCAGTCCCCGCGGGTGGGCCTACGAGCAGTACTTC. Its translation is CASSPRGWAYEQYF.

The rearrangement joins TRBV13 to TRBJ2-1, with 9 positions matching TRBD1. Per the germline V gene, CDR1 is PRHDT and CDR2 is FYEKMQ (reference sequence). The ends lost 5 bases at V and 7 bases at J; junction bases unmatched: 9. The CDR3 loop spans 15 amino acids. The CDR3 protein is CASSLTGQGLNEQFF. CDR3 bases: TGTGCCAGCAGCCTGACGGGACAGGGACTAAATGAGCAGTTCTTC.

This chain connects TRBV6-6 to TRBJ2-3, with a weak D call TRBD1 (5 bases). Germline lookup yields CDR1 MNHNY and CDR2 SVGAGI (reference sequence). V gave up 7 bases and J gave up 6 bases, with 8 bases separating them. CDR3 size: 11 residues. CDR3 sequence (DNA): TGTGCCAGCAAAGGGGCCGATACGCAGTATTTT. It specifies CASKGADTQYF.

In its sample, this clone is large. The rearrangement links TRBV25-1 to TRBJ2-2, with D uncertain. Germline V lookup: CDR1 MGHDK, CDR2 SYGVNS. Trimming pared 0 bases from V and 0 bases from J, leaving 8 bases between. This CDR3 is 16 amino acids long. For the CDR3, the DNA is TGTGCCAGCAGTGAATATGGGGATTCGAACACCGGGGAGCTGTTTTTT. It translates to CASSEYGDSNTGELFF.

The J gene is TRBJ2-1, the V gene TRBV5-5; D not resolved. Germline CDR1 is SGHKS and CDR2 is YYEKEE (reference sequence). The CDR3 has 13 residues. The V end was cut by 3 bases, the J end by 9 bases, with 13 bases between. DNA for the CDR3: TGTGCCAGCAGCTCACTCCCCGTGGGTGAGCAGTTCTTC. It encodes CASSSLPVGEQFF.

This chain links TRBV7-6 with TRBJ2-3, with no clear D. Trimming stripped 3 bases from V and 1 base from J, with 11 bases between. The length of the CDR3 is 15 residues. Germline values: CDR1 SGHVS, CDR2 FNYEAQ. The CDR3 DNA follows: TGTGCCAGCAGCTTGCAGGAGAGCCGCACAGATACGCAGTATTTT. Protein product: CASSLQESRTDTQYF.

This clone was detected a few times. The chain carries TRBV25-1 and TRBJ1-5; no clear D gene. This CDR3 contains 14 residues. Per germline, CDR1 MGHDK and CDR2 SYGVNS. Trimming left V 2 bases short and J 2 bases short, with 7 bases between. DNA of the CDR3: TGTGCCAGCAGTGAAGCAGGAGGCAATCAGCCCCAGCATTTT. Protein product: CASSEAGGNQPQHF.

Here the CDR3 reads CASSWDTALEQYF. CDR3 coding DNA: TGTGCCAGCAGCTGGGACACCGCGTTGGAGCAGTACTTC. The J gene is TRBJ2-7, the V gene TRBV28; maybe TRBD1 (6 bases). Germline CDR1 MDHEN, CDR2 SYDVKM. The ends were cut back, 6 bases at V and 7 bases at J, with 16 bases in the middle. The CDR3 contains 13 residues.

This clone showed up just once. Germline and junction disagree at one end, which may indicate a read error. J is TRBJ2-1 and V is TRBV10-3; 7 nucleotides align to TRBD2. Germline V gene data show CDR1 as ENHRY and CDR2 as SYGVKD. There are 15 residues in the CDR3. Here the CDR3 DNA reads TGTGCCAGCAGTTACTCTGGCGGGAGTTACAATGAGCAGTTCTTC. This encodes CASSYSGGSYNEQFF.

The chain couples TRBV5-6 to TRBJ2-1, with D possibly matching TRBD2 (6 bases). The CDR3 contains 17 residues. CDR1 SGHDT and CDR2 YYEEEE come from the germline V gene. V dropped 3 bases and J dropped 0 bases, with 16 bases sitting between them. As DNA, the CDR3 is TGTGCCAGCAGCTCGGGGGTGACGGTGAGCTCCTACAATGAGCAGTTCTTC. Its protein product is CASSSGVTVSSYNEQFF.

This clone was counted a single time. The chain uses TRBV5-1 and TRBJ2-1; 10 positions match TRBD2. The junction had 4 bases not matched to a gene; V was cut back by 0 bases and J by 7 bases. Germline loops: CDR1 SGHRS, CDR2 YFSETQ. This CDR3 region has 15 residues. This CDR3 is CASSLVAGGVNEQFF. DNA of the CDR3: TGCGCCAGCAGCTTGGTAGCGGGAGGTGTAAATGAGCAGTTCTTC.

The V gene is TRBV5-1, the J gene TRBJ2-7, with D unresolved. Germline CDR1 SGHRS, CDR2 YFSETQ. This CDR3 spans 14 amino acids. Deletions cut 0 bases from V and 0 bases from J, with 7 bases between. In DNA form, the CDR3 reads TGCGCCAGCAGCTTGGACGTCCGCTCCTACGAGCAGTACTTC. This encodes CASSLDVRSYEQYF.

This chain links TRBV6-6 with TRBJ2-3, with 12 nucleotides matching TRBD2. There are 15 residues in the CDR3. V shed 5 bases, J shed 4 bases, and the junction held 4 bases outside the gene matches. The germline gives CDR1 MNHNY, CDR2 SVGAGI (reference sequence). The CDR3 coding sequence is TGTGCCAGCAGTACACTAGCGGGAGGTTCAGATACGCAGTATTTT. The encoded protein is CASSTLAGGSDTQYF.

The CDR3 is CASSLVGGSYEQYF. The DNA of the CDR3 is TGTGCCAGCAGCTTAGTTGGAGGGAGTTACGAGCAGTACTTC. The chain carries TRBV7-2 and TRBJ2-7, with D perhaps matching TRBD2 (6 bases). CDR1 and CDR2 from the germline V gene are SGHTA and FQGNSA. CDR3 length: 14 residues. With 1 base removed from V and 4 bases from J, the gap between germline ends came to 11 bases.

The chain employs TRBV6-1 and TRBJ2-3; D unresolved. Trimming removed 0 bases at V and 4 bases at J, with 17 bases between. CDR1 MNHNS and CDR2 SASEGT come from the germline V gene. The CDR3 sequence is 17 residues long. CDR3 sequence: CASSEAPPQQRADTQYF. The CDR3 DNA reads TGTGCCAGCAGTGAAGCGCCCCCCCAACAACGGGCAGATACGCAGTATTTT.

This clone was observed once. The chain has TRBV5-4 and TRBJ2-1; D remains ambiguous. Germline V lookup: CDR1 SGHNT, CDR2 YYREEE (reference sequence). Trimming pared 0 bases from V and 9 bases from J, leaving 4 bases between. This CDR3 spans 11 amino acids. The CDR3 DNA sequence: TGTGCCAGCAGCTTGGGGGCTGAGCAGTTCTTC. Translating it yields CASSLGAEQFF.

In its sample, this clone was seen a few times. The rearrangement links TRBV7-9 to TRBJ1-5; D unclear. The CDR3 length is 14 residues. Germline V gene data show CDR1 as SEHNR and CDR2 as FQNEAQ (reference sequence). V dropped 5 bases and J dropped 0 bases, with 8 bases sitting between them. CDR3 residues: CASSKDGSNQPQHF. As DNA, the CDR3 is TGTGCCAGCAGCAAGGACGGTAGCAATCAGCCCCAGCATTTT.

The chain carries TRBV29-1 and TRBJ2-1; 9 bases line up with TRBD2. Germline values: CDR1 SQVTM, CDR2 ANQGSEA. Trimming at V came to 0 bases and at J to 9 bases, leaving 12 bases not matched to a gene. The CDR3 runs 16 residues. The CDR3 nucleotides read TGCAGCGTTGAAGATCTTGATAGCGGGAGAGTAAGTGAGCAGTTCTTC. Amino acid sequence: CSVEDLDSGRVSEQFF.

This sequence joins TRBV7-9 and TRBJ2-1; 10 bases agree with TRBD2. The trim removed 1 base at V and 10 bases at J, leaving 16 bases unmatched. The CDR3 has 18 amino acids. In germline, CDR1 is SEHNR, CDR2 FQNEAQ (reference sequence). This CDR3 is CASSLESASGRVWGEQFF. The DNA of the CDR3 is TGTGCCAGCAGCTTAGAGTCGGCTAGCGGGAGAGTTTGGGGCGAGCAGTTCTTC.

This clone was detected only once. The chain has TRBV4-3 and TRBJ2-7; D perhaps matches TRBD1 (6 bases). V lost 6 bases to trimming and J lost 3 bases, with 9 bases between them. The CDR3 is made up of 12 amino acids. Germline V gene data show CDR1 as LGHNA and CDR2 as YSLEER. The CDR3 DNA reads TGCGCCAGCAGTTTGGACAGCTACGAGCAGTACTTC. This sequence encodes CASSLDSYEQYF.

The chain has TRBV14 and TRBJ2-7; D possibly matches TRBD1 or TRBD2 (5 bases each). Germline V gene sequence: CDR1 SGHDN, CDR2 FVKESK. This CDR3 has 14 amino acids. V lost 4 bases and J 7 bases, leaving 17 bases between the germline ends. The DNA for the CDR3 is TGTGCCAGCAGCCTCACCGGGACCCAGAGGGAGCAGTACTTC. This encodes CASSLTGTQREQYF.

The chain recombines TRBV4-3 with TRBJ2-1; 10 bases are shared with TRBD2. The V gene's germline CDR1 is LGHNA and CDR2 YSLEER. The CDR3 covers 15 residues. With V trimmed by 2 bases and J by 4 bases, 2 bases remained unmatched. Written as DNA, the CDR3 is TGCGCCAGCAGCCAACTAGCGGGAGAGTACAATGAGCAGTTCTTC. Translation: CASSQLAGEYNEQFF.

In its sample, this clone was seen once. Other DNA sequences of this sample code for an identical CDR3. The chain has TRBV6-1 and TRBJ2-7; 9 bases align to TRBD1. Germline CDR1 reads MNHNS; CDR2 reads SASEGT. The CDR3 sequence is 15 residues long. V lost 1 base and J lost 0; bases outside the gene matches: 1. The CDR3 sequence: CASSEGQGGSYEQYF. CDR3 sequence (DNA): TGTGCCAGCAGTGAAGGACAGGGGGGCTCCTACGAGCAGTACTTC.

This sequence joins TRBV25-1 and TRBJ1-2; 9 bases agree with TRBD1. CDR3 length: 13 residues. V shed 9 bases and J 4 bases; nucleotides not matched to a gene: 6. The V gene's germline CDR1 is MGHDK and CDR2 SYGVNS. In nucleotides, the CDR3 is TGTGCCAGGGACAGGGGAGACCTCTATGGCTACACCTTC. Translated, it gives CARDRGDLYGYTF.

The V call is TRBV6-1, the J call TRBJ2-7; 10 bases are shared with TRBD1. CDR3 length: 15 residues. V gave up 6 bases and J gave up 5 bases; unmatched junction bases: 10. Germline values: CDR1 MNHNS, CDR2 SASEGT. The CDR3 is CASSRSDRGLHEQYF. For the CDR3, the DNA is TGTGCCAGCAGCCGCTCTGACAGGGGGCTACACGAGCAGTACTTC.